These 21 T cell receptor beta chains share one sample of origin, sequenced in a study of T-cell memory formation after mild COVID-19. TCRdb passed the 5' RACE reads through MiXCR, listing each CDR3 protein once. The sample consists of roughly 280,000 distinct CDR3 sequences, around 8% of them appearing once. The material sequenced was PBMCs or a T cell subset sorted from them (not recorded which). Receptors originate from a man aged 18-30 years who had mild COVID-19 (a few samples of this study predate the infection). Cell type and time point are not known.

The gene calls are TRBV24-1 and TRBJ2-1; D uncertain. Germline-derived CDR1 and CDR2 are KGHDR and SFDVKD. Between the trimmed V and J ends, which lost 0 bases and 1 base, there was a span of 9 bases. The CDR3 runs to 16 residues. The CDR3 region has the DNA TGTGCCACCAGTGATTTGCGGGCTAGTTCCTACAATGAGCAGTTCTTC. Its protein is CATSDLRASSYNEQFF.

This rearrangement joins TRBV20-1 to TRBJ2-3, with D possibly matching TRBD2 (7 bases). Germline V gene data show CDR1 as DFQATT and CDR2 as SNEGSKA (reference sequence). The V end lost 6 bases, the J end lost 0 bases, and 13 bases lay between the germline ends. The CDR3 is made up of 14 amino acids. The CDR3 loop reads CSARWGGSTDTQYF. Written as DNA, the CDR3 is TGCAGTGCCCGTTGGGGGGGCAGCACAGATACGCAGTATTTT.

This sequence joins TRBV12-3 or TRBV12-4 and TRBJ2-1; D is unclear. V was pared by 6 bases and J by 9 bases, with 9 bases between. The length of the CDR3 is 11 residues. The CDR3 loop is CASRESGEQFF. The CDR3 DNA reads TGTGCCAGCAGGGAGAGTGGTGAGCAGTTCTTC.

The chain links TRBV18 to TRBJ2-1, with 13 nucleotides matching TRBD2. The CDR3 runs 15 residues. Germline V CDR1 and CDR2: KGHSH, LQKENI. The V and J ends lost 3 bases and 10 bases, in that order; junction bases with no gene match: 6. CDR3 nucleotide sequence: TGTGCCAGCTCACCCCGGACTAGCGGGGGACGGGAGCAGTTCTTC. This sequence encodes CASSPRTSGGREQFF.

This clonotype was seen a few times. The chain links TRBV20-1 to TRBJ1-2; D remains ambiguous. The V gene lost 2 bases and the J gene lost 7 bases, with 17 bases spanning the gap. Germline CDR1 DFQATT, CDR2 SNEGSKA (reference sequence). The CDR3 extends over 14 amino acids. DNA of the CDR3: TGCAGTGCTAGATTTGTCCAGGCCGTAGGTGGCTACACCTTC. Translation gives CSARFVQAVGGYTF.

V is TRBV5-1 and J is TRBJ2-5, with D perhaps being TRBD1 or TRBD2 (5 bases each). The CDR3 sequence is 14 residues long. Trimming removed 0 bases at V and 5 bases at J, with 11 bases between. The germline gives CDR1 SGHRS, CDR2 YFSETQ. CDR3 sequence (DNA): TGCGCCAGCAGCTTGGGGGACCCCGGGGAGACCCAGTACTTC. Its translation is CASSLGDPGETQYF.

The chain recombines TRBV10-3 with TRBJ1-2; D is ambiguous. In germline, CDR1 is ENHRY, CDR2 SYGVKD. The CDR3 is made up of 14 amino acids. V was trimmed by 6 bases and J by 1 base, leaving 12 bases between them. CDR3 amino acids: CAISNRVGNYGYTF. As DNA, the CDR3 is TGTGCCATCAGCAACCGGGTCGGTAACTATGGCTACACCTTC.

Only a few counts were recorded for this clonotype. This chain connects TRBV4-1 to TRBJ1-5; no clear D gene. V was trimmed by 8 bases and J by 1 base, leaving 15 bases between them. Germline V gene sequence: CDR1 MGHRA, CDR2 YSYEKL. There are 15 residues in the CDR3. Written as DNA, the CDR3 is TGCGCCAGCCAAGCCGAGGATATAAGCAATCAGCCCCAGCATTTT. Translation: CASQAEDISNQPQHF.

This clonotype was seen more than once but under ten times. The chain has TRBV7-2 and TRBJ2-1; no clear D gene. The CDR3 has 12 amino acids. V was trimmed by 5 bases and J by 12 bases, leaving 14 bases between them. Germline V gene lookup returns CDR1 SGHTA and CDR2 FQGNSA. As DNA, the CDR3 is TGTGCCAGCAGCCCCCAGCTTTACGGGCAGTTCTTC. Protein: CASSPQLYGQFF.

The chain carries TRBV4-3 and TRBJ1-2; TRBD1 aligns across 9 bases. This CDR3 region has 15 residues. Germline CDR1 reads LGHNA; CDR2 reads YSLEER. J gave up 6 bases and V 0 bases, and 5 bases lay outside the gene matches. This chain's CDR3 is CASSQDVWDRDGYTF. CDR3 DNA: TGCGCCAGCAGCCAAGATGTGTGGGACAGGGATGGCTACACCTTC.

V is TRBV20-1 and J is TRBJ1-6; D is undetermined. The CDR3 runs to 13 residues. In germline, CDR1 is DFQATT, CDR2 SNEGSKA (reference sequence). V lost 3 bases, J lost 8 bases, and 11 bases lay in between. The CDR3 nucleotides read TGCAGTGCTAGGGGTGGGTTTGATTCACCCCTCCACTTT. Residues: CSARGGFDSPLHF.

The rearrangement joins TRBV5-4 to TRBJ2-3; TRBD2 might be the D (6 bases). The germline V gene encodes CDR1 SGHNT and CDR2 YYREEE (reference sequence). V was cut by 0 bases and J by 5 bases, with 13 bases left in between. The CDR3 is 15 amino acids. The CDR3 sequence is CASSLARRGRDTQYF. CDR3 nucleotides: TGTGCCAGCAGCTTGGCCCGGCGGGGTAGAGATACGCAGTATTTT.

This clonotype has more than one count but fewer than ten. The chain combines TRBV7-6 with TRBJ2-2; D is perhaps TRBD1 or TRBD2 (5 bases each). The germline gives CDR1 SGHVS, CDR2 FNYEAQ. V shed 3 bases and J shed 4 bases, with 12 bases lying between them. This CDR3 region has 15 residues. CDR3 bases: TGTGCCAGCAGCTTCCGGGACGGCGTCACCGGGGAGCTGTTTTTT. Translated, it gives CASSFRDGVTGELFF.

This clonotype was counted only a few times. The gene calls are TRBV6-2 or TRBV6-3 and TRBJ1-1; TRBD1 is a possible D gene (5 bases). The CDR3 covers 13 residues. Per germline, CDR1 MNHEY and CDR2 SVGEGT. V dropped 6 bases and J dropped 11 bases, with 19 bases sitting between them. The CDR3 DNA sequence: TGTGCCAGCAGCCCCGACCGTTACAGGAAGGCTTTCTTT. Protein sequence: CASSPDRYRKAFF.

This clonotype was seen a handful of times. This chain uses TRBV27 with TRBJ2-1, with 8 nucleotides matching TRBD1. The CDR3 runs to 12 residues. V lost 6 bases to trimming and J lost 10 bases; unmatched junction nucleotides: 5. Germline lookup yields CDR1 MNHEY and CDR2 SMNVEV (reference sequence). CDR3 bases: TGTGCCAGCAGGACAGGGGATGTCGAGCAGTTCTTC. Translating it yields CASRTGDVEQFF.

The rearrangement uses TRBV6-5 and TRBJ1-1, with a weak D call TRBD1 (5 bases). Germline CDR1 reads MNHEY; CDR2 reads SVGAGI. Trimming cost V 0 bases and J 3 bases, with 17 bases left between them. This CDR3 contains 17 residues. This chain's CDR3 is CASSYSLQGLGDTEAFF. DNA of the CDR3: TGTGCCAGCAGTTACTCGTTGCAAGGCTTAGGGGACACTGAAGCTTTCTTT.

This clonotype was recorded at least ten times. V is TRBV5-1 and J is TRBJ1-2; TRBD1 matches 10 bases. Germline CDR1 and CDR2: SGHRS and YFSETQ. The CDR3 contains 16 residues. The V and J ends lost 6 bases and 7 bases, in that order; junction bases with no gene match: 15. CDR3 bases: TGCGCCAGCACCTCCTTGCCGGGACAGGGGCCGGGTGGCTACACCTTC. Translation gives CASTSLPGQGPGGYTF.

This clonotype turned up a few times. The CDR3 region is CASRQGHSNTEAFF. The CDR3 nucleotides read TGTGCCAGCAGACAGGGACATTCGAACACTGAAGCTTTCTTT. V is TRBV12-3 or TRBV12-4 and J is TRBJ1-1; D is possibly TRBD1 (6 bases). CDR3 length: 14 amino acids. V was clipped by 6 bases and J by 1 base, with 12 bases between them.

This clonotype has more than one count but fewer than ten. The chain uses TRBV9 and TRBJ2-3; 9 bases map to TRBD2. Germline-derived CDR1 and CDR2 are SGDLS and YYNGEE. The ends lost 4 bases at V and 6 bases at J; junction bases unmatched: 12. This CDR3 region has 16 residues. The CDR3 bases are TGTGCCAGCAGCCTAGCTGGCCAGCGGGGGGTGGATACGCAGTATTTT. Its translation is CASSLAGQRGVDTQYF. Based on the CDR3 plus reference TRBV9 and TRBJ2-3, the full variable domain is DSGVTQTPKHLITATGQRVTLRCSPRSGDLSVYWYQQSLDQGLQFLIQYYNGEERAKGNILERFSAQQFPDLHSELNLSSLELGDSALYFCASSLAGQRGVDTQYFGPGTRLTVL.

V is TRBV7-8 and J is TRBJ2-7; unclear D gene. The germline V gene has CDR1 SGHVS and CDR2 FQNEAQ. This CDR3 region has 14 residues. Trimming pared 4 bases from V and 3 bases from J, leaving 13 bases between. CDR3 nucleotide sequence: TGTGCCAGCAGCTCAGGCGTCTCGGGCTACGAGCAGTACGTC. Amino acid sequence: CASSSGVSGYEQYV.

This clonotype was recorded at least ten times. The chain is built from TRBV28 and TRBJ2-5; 9 positions match TRBD2. V lost 8 bases, J lost 6 bases, and 13 bases stayed unmatched. CDR3 length: 15 amino acids. The germline V gene has CDR1 MDHEN and CDR2 SYDVKM. CDR3 region: CASQFGGGGTKTQYF. In DNA form, the CDR3 reads TGTGCCAGCCAGTTTGGCGGGGGGGGCACGAAGACCCAGTACTTC.